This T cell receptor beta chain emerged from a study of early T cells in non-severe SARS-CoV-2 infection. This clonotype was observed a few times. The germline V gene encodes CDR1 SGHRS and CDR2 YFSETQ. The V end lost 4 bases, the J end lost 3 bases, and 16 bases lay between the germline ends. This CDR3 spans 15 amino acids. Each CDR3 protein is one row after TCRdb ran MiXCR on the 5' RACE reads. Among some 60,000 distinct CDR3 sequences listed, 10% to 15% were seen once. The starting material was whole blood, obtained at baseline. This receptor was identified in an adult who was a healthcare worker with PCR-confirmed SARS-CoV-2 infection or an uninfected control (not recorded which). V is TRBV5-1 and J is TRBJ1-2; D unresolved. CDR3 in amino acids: CASSPQTLKDYGYTF. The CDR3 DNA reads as TGCGCCAGCAGCCCCCAGACCTTAAAGGACTATGGCTACACCTTC.